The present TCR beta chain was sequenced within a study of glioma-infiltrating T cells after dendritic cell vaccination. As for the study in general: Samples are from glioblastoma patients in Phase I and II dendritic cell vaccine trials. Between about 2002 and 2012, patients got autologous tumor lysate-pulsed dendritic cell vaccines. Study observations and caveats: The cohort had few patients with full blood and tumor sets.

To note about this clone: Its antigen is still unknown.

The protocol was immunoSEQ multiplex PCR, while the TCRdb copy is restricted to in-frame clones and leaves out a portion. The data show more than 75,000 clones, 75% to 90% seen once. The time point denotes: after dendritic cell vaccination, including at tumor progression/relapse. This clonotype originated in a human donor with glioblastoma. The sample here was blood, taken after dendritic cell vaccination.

The CDR3 nucleotides are TGCGCCAGCGCGGACAGCGGGGTCGGCTACACCTTC. This sequence encodes CASADSGVGYTF. The chain uses TRBV5-1 and TRBJ1-2; TRBD1 is a possible D gene (6 bases). Germline CDR1 reads SGHRS; CDR2 reads YFSETQ. The CDR3 sequence is 12 residues long. Trimming removed 7 bases at V and 8 bases at J, with 15 bases between.